The 16 T cell receptor beta chains below come from one sample, sequenced in a study of identical twins. MiXCR was run by TCRdb on the 5' RACE reads, yielding one entry per CDR3 protein. The data hold over 200,000 distinct CDR3 sequences, with about 11% observed a single time. The specimen was memory T cells sorted from blood. The receptors were gathered from a man aged 45-60 years in good health.

This clonotype came up a few times. CDR3 protein: CAIRRGGETQYF. DNA for the CDR3: TGTGCCATCAGGAGAGGGGGAGAGACCCAGTACTTC. This sequence joins TRBV10-3 and TRBJ2-5, with D possibly matching TRBD1 (6 bases). Germline V lookup: CDR1 ENHRY, CDR2 SYGVKD. The CDR3 runs to 12 residues. V was shortened by 6 bases and J by 4 bases, with 9 bases between the two germline ends.

This clonotype was observed a few times. The chain is built from TRBV24-1 and TRBJ2-2; 9 bases match TRBD1. Germline CDR1 reads KGHDR; CDR2 reads SFDVKD. The junction had 6 bases not matched to a gene; V was cut back by 5 bases and J by 6 bases. The CDR3 contains 15 residues. DNA for the CDR3: TGTGCCACCAGTGGCACAGGGGGCAGGGCCGGGGAGCTGTTTTTT. It yields the protein CATSGTGGRAGELFF.

This clonotype was seen a few times. The chain uses TRBV27 and TRBJ2-2; unclear D gene. The CDR3 loop spans 11 amino acids. Germline V gene lookup returns CDR1 MNHEY and CDR2 SMNVEV (reference sequence). The ends were cut back, 5 bases at V and 9 bases at J, with 7 bases in the middle. For the CDR3, the DNA is TGTGCCAGCAGTAAGGCGAGGGAGCTGTTTTTT. The encoded protein is CASSKARELFF.

This clonotype has only a few counts. The chain uses TRBV9 and TRBJ2-7, with no clear D. Germline assignment: CDR1 SGDLS and CDR2 YYNGEE. Trimming pared 4 bases from V and 3 bases from J, leaving 14 bases between. The CDR3 is 14 amino acids. CDR3 nucleotides: TGTGCCAGCAGCCCGCAGGCTGACGGCTACGAGCAGTACTTC. The encoded protein is CASSPQADGYEQYF.

In this sample, this clonotype turned up many times. The chain combines TRBV4-3 with TRBJ2-5; no reliable D call. V lost 4 bases and J 3 bases, leaving 9 bases between the germline ends. The germline V gene has CDR1 LGHNA and CDR2 YSLEER. The CDR3 extends over 13 amino acids. CDR3 in DNA: TGCGCCAGCAGCCCAAGACTCGAAGAGACCCAGTACTTC. Translation: CASSPRLEETQYF.

In this sample, this clonotype turned up many times. The rearrangement uses TRBV20-1 and TRBJ2-1, with no clear D. The germline gives CDR1 DFQATT, CDR2 SNEGSKA (reference sequence). V was clipped by 0 bases and J by 0 bases, with 9 bases between them. This CDR3 has 15 residues. The DNA for the CDR3 is TGCAGTGCTAGAGACATATATAGCTCCTACAATGAGCAGTTCTTC. The encoded protein is CSARDIYSSYNEQFF.

This clonotype was seen many times. The V gene is TRBV7-2, the J gene TRBJ1-1, with unresolved D. Germline-derived CDR1 and CDR2 are SGHTA and FQGNSA. The CDR3 runs 13 residues. The V and J ends lost 5 bases and 4 bases respectively, with 11 bases between them. Written as DNA, the CDR3 is TGTGCCAGCAGCCCCGCGCGGACCACTGAAGCTTTCTTT. Its protein product is CASSPARTTEAFF.

This chain uses TRBV11-2 with TRBJ2-3, with TRBD1 matching over 9 bases. The CDR3 totals 15 residues. The J segment lost 2 bases and the V segment lost 5 bases, leaving 5 bases of the junction unmatched. CDR1 is SGHAT and CDR2 is FQNNGV in the germline V gene. CDR3 sequence reads: CASSGQGWFTDTQYF. CDR3 DNA: TGTGCCAGCAGCGGACAGGGGTGGTTCACAGATACGCAGTATTTT.

This clonotype has a count of ten or more. This chain uses TRBV5-1 with TRBJ2-1, with 16 bases that match TRBD2. The V segment lost 4 bases and the J segment 7 bases; nucleotides outside the gene matches: 8. CDR3 length: 17 amino acids. Looked up from germline, CDR1 is SGHRS and CDR2 is YFSETQ. The CDR3 bases are TGCGCCAGCAGCACCGGGACTAGCGGGGGGGCGAAAAATGAGCAGTTCTTC. This translates into CASSTGTSGGAKNEQFF.

This clonotype was found many times. The V and J genes are TRBV20-1 and TRBJ2-1; TRBD2 agrees at 8 bases. Germline V gives CDR1 DFQATT, CDR2 SNEGSKA (reference sequence). The V gene end was trimmed by 1 base and the J gene end by 0 bases; junction bases not matched to a gene: 5. This CDR3 region has 16 residues. The CDR3 protein is CSARVLAGSSYNEQFF. CDR3 nucleotides: TGCAGTGCTAGAGTATTAGCGGGAAGCTCCTACAATGAGCAGTTCTTC.

This clonotype was counted many times. The chain uses TRBV7-8 and TRBJ2-2, with a tentative D call TRBD2 (7 bases). Between the trimmed V and J ends, which lost 7 bases and 5 bases, there was a span of 17 bases. This CDR3 has 15 amino acids. CDR1 and CDR2 from the germline V gene are SGHVS and FQNEAQ. CDR3 nucleotide sequence: TGTGCCAGCACGCAGCGAGGGGGGGGGACCGGGGAGCTGTTTTTT. It is translated as CASTQRGGGTGELFF.

This clonotype was detected only a few times. This sequence joins TRBV7-3 and TRBJ1-6; TRBD1 aligns across 7 bases. CDR1 SGHTA and CDR2 FQGTGA come from the germline V gene. The CDR3 length is 14 residues. The ends lost 3 bases at V and 7 bases at J; junction bases unmatched: 3. CDR3 sequence: CASSLGQLNSPLHF. The DNA for the CDR3 is TGTGCCAGCAGCTTGGGACAGCTCAATTCACCCCTCCACTTT. The variable domain in full, with the rest retrieved from reference TRBV7-3 and TRBJ1-6, is GAGVSQTPSNKVTEKGKYVELRCDPISGHTALYWYRQSLGQGPEFLIYFQGTGAADDSGLPNDRFFAVRPEGSVSTLKIQRTERGDSAVYLCASSLGQLNSPLHFGNGTRLTVT.

At least ten counts were recorded for this clonotype. J is TRBJ1-2 and V is TRBV9; possibly TRBD1 for D (6 bases). Germline values: CDR1 SGDLS, CDR2 YYNGEE. This CDR3 spans 13 amino acids. V lost 2 bases and J 8 bases, leaving 13 bases between the germline ends. This CDR3 reads CASSVHRAGGYTF. CDR3 nucleotide sequence: TGTGCCAGCAGCGTCCACAGGGCGGGGGGCTACACCTTC.

As for this clonotype: This clone may be a read error of a much larger clone one base away. V is TRBV10-3 and J is TRBJ2-1; D might be TRBD2 (7 bases). Germline assignment: CDR1 ENHRY and CDR2 SYGVKD. CDR3 length equals 15 residues. The CDR3 nucleotides are TGTGCCATCAGGGCGGGGGCGGAACACTACAATGAGCAGATCTTC. This gives the protein CAIRAGAEHYNEQIF.

This clonotype showed up many times. CDR3 residues: CASSFSTGSYEQYF. CDR3 bases: TGTGCCAGCAGCTTTTCGACAGGCTCCTACGAGCAGTACTTC. The rearrangement uses TRBV5-5 and TRBJ2-7, with D perhaps TRBD1 (6 bases). V was shortened by 2 bases and J by 0 bases, with 9 bases between the two germline ends. CDR3 size: 14 residues. Germline V lookup: CDR1 SGHKS, CDR2 YYEKEE (reference sequence). The full variable domain, completed using reference TRBV5-5 and TRBJ2-7, is DAGVTQSPTHLIKTRGQQVTLRCSPISGHKSVSWYQQVLGQGPQFIFQYYEKEERGRGNFPDRFSARQFPNYSSELNVNALLLGDSALYLCASSFSTGSYEQYFGPGTRLTVT.

This clonotype was observed many times. This chain uses TRBV6-1 with TRBJ2-3; 8 bases match TRBD2. CDR1 is MNHNS, CDR2 SASEGT, per germline. The V and J ends lost 6 bases and 8 bases, in that order; junction bases with no gene match: 13. The CDR3 is 15 amino acids. The CDR3 bases are TGTGCCAGCAGGGGACTAGGAGTGGTACTAAGTACGCAGTATTTT. Its protein is CASRGLGVVLSTQYF.